The present entry profiles one T cell receptor beta chain with its context. No antigen is known for it. The CDR3 contains 14 residues. CDR1 and CDR2 (germline): SGDLS, YYNGEE. V was clipped by 4 bases and J by 0 bases, with 7 bases between them. The RNA input was about 0.5 to 1 ug, and it was reverse transcribed with random hexamers. Multiplex PCR with immunoSEQ amplified the TCR beta CDR3 across 54 Vbeta and 13 Jbeta. TCRdb reprocessed the immunoSEQ multiplex PCR reads via MiXCR and lists one record per CDR3 protein. The sample includes 150,000 to 200,000 distinct CDR3 sequences, 94% of them seen just once. The data were obtained in a study of CD8 T cells in Susac syndrome. High-throughput TCR beta sequencing covered peripheral CD8+ and CD4+ T cells. Purification of the CD8+ and CD4+ T cells relied on negative isolation, and TEMRA cells underwent FACS enrichment. Study-level points and caveats: As the study acknowledged, the number of individuals who were part of its TCR sequencing and HLA analysis was relatively small.

Material: CD4+ T cells from PBMCs. The chain uses TRBV9 and TRBJ1-4; D is unclear. The receptor was isolated from a human donor with multiple sclerosis. CDR3 DNA sequence: TGTGCCAGCAGCTCCCACACAACTAATGAAAAACTGTTTTTT. This codes for CASSSHTTNEKLFF.